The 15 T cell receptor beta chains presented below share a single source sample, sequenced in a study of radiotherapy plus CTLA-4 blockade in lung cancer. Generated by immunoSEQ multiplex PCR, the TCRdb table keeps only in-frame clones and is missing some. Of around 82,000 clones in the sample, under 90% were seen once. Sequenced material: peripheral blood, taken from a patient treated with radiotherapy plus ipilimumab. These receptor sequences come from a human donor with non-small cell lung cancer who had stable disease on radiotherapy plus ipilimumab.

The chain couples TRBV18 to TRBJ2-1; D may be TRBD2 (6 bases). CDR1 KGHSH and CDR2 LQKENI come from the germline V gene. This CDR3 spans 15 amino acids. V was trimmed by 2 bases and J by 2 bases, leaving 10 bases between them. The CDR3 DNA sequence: TGTGCCAGCTCACCAGGGGCGGGAACCTACAATGAGCAGTTCTTC. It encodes CASSPGAGTYNEQFF.

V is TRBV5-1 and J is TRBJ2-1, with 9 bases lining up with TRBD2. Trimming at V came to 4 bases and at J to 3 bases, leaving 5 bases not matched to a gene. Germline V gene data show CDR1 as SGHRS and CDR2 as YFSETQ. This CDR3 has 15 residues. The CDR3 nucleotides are TGCGCCAGCAGCGTCCAGCGGGGGGACTACAATGAGCAGTTCTTC. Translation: CASSVQRGDYNEQFF.

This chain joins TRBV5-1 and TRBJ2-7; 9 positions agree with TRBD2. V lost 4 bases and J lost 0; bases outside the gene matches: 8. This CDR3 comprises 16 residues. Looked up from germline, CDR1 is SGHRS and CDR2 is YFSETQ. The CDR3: CASSPGTSTRSYEQYF. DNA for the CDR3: TGCGCCAGCAGCCCCGGGACTAGCACCCGCTCCTACGAGCAGTACTTC.

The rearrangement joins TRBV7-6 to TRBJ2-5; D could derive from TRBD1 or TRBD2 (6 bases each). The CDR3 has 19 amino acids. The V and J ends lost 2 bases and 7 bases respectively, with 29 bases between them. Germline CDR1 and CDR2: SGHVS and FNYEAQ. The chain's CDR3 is CASSLIPTAGQRSGGTQYF. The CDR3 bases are TGTGCCAGCAGCTTAATCCCCACGGCGGGACAAAGGTCTGGGGGGACCCAGTACTTC.

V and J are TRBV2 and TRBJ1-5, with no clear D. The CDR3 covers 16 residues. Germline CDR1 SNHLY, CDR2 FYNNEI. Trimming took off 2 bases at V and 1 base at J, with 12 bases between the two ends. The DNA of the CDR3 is TGTGCCAGCAGTGAACCCTTTCACGCGAGCAATCAGCCCCAGCATTTT. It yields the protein CASSEPFHASNQPQHF. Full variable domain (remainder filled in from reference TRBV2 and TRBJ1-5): EPEVTQTPSHQVTQMGQEVILRCVPISNHLYFYWYRQILGQKVEFLVSFYNNEISEKSEIFDDQFSVERPDGSNFTLKIRSTKLEDSAMYFCASSEPFHASNQPQHFGDGTRLSIL.

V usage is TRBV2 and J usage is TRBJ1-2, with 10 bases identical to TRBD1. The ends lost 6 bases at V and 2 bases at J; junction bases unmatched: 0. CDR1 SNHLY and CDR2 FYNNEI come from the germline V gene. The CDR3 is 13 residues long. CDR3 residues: CASRGQGNYGYTF. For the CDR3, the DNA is TGTGCCAGCAGGGGACAGGGGAACTATGGCTACACCTTC.

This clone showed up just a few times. The chain's CDR3 is CASRVENTGELFF. DNA of the CDR3: TGTGCCAGCAGGGTAGAGAACACCGGGGAGCTGTTTTTT. This rearrangement joins TRBV6-5 to TRBJ2-2; unclear D gene. Germline values: CDR1 MNHEY, CDR2 SVGAGI. V was shortened by 6 bases and J by 1 base, with 6 bases between the two germline ends. This CDR3 contains 13 residues.

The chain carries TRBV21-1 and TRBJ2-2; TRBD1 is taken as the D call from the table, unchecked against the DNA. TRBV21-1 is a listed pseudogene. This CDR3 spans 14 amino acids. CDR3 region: CASSRDRATGELFF. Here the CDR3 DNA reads TGTGCCAGCAGCAGGGACAGGGCAACCGGGGAGCTGTTTTTT.

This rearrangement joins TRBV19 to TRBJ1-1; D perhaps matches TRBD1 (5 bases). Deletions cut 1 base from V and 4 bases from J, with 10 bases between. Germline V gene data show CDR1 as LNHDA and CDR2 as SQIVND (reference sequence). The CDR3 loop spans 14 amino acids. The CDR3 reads CASSIVGVRTEAFF. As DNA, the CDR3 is TGTGCCAGTAGTATAGTAGGGGTTCGCACTGAAGCTTTCTTT. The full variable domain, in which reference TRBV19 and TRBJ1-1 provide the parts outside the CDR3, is DGGITQSPKYLFRKEGQNVTLSCEQNLNHDAMYWYRQDPGQGLRLIYYSQIVNDFQKGDIAEGYSVSREKKESFPLTVTSAQKNPTAFYLCASSIVGVRTEAFFGQGTRLTVV.

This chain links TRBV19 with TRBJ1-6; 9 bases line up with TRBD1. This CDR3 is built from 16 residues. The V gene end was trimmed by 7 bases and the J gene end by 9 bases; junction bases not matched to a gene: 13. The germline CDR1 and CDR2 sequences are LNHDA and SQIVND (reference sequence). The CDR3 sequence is CASTPQGALGVSPLHF. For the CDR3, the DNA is TGTGCCAGTACCCCACAGGGGGCGCTGGGGGTTTCACCCCTCCACTTT.

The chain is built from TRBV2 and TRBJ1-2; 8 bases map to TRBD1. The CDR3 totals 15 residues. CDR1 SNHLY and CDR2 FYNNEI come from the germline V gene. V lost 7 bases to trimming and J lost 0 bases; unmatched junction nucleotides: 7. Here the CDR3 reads CASNPTGDANYGYTF. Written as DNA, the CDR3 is TGTGCCAGCAATCCGACAGGGGACGCTAACTATGGCTACACCTTC.

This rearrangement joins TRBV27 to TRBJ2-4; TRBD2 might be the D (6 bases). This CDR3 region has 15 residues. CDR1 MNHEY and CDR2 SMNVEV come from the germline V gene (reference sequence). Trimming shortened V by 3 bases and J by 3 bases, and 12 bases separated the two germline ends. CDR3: CASSLRDWDKNIQYF. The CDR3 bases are TGTGCCAGCAGTTTGCGGGATTGGGACAAAAACATTCAGTACTTC.

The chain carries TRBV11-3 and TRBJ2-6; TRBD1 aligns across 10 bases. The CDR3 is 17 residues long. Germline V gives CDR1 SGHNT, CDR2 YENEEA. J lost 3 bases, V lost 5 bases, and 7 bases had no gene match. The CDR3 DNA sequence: TGTGCCAGCAGCCCGGGGACAGGGGAGTTTGGGGCCAACGTCCTGACTTTC. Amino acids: CASSPGTGEFGANVLTF.

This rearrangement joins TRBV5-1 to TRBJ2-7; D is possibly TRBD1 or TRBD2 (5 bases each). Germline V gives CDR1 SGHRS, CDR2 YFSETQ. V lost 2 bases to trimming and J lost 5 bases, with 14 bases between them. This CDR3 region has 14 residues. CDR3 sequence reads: CASSLGSWDHEQYF. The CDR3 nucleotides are TGCGCCAGCAGCTTAGGGTCTTGGGACCACGAGCAGTACTTC. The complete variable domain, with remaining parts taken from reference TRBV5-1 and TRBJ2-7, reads KAGVTQTPRYLIKTRGQQVTLSCSPISGHRSVSWYQQTPGQGLQFLFEYFSETQRNKGNFPGRFSGRQFSNSRSEMNVSTLELGDSALYLCASSLGSWDHEQYFGPGTRLTVT.

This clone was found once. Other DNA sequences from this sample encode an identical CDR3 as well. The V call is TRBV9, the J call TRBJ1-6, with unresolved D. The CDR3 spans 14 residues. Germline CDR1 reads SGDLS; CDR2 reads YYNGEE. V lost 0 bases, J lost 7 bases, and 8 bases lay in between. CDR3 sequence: CASSVGGENSPLHF. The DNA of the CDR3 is TGTGCCAGCAGCGTAGGCGGAGAAAATTCACCCCTCCACTTT.